Listed below are T cell receptor beta chains from one sample, sequenced in a study of radiotherapy plus CTLA-4 blockade in lung cancer. The repertoire was sequenced with immunoSEQ multiplex PCR; TCRdb's copy has only in-frame clones and lacks some. The sample records 90,000 to 100,000 clones, approximately 72% being singletons. Specimen: peripheral blood, collected from a patient treated with radiotherapy plus ipilimumab. The receptors were sampled from a human donor with non-small cell lung cancer who had a partial response to radiotherapy plus ipilimumab. Some clones in this sample may be carry-over from other donors' samples. CDR3s include the opening cysteine and the closing phenylalanine or tryptophan. D genes are given only for firm matches. Some rows have no size entry. The others give once, few or many, or a class for an expanded clone.

clone size,D gene,V gene,J gene,CDR3 protein,CDR3 DNA
.,.,TRBV9,TRBJ2-6,CASSVAVTGANVLTF,TGTGCCAGCAGCGTAGCAGTAACTGGGGCCAACGTCCTGACTTTC
few,.,TRBV28,TRBJ1-5,CASSQEVSNQPQHF,TGTGCCAGCAGTCAGGAGGTGAGCAATCAGCCCCAGCATTTT
.,TRBD1,TRBV6-1,TRBJ1-2,CASSLTGDSGYTF,TGTGCCAGCAGTCTTACAGGGGACTCTGGCTACACCTTC
.,.,TRBV5-1,TRBJ2-2,CASSVDSSGELFF,TGCGCCAGCAGCGTAGACAGCTCCGGGGAGCTGTTTTTT
.,TRBD1,TRBV28,TRBJ1-1,CASSSLTGRTTEAFF,TGTGCCAGCAGCTCTCTGACAGGGCGGACCACTGAAGCTTTCTTT
.,.,TRBV28,TRBJ2-7,CASSPGVSEQYF,TGTGCCAGCAGTCCAGGGGTGAGCGAGCAGTACTTC
.,.,TRBV21-1,TRBJ2-7,CASSKQGEHEQYF,TGTGCCAGCAGCAAACAGGGTGAACACGAGCAGTACTTC
.,.,TRBV14,TRBJ2-7,CASSQELRGYEQYF,TGTGCCAGCAGCCAAGAACTTCGGGGGTACGAGCAGTACTTC
.,.,TRBV5-1,TRBJ2-7,CASSLALGAGFSYEQYF,TGCGCCAGCAGCTTGGCCCTAGGGGCGGGATTCTCCTACGAGCAGTACTTC
.,.,TRBV5-6,TRBJ2-3,CASSSGSTDTQYF,TGTGCCAGCAGCTCCGGGAGCACAGATACGCAGTATTTT
.,TRBD1,TRBV7-8,TRBJ1-1,CASSLPPGQVNTEAFF,TGTGCCAGCAGCTTACCCCCGGGACAGGTGAACACTGAAGCTTTCTTT
.,.,TRBV10-3,TRBJ1-2,CAIKQEPNYGYTF,TGTGCCATCAAACAGGAACCTAACTATGGCTACACCTTC